This passage covers 23 T cell receptor beta chains from one sample sequenced in a study of blood T cell repertoires in COVID-19. Libraries were prepared by immunoSEQ multiplex PCR; TCRdb keeps only in-frame clonotypes and omits some of them. This table holds about 200,000 clones, around 84% found once. The sample comprised peripheral blood. These TCRs come from a man older than 75 with acute or convalescent COVID-19.

This clone was detected once. The chain recombines TRBV2 with TRBJ2-5; 9 bases match TRBD1. J was trimmed by 5 bases and V by 4 bases; bases with no gene match: 2. This CDR3 is built from 13 residues. CDR1 SNHLY and CDR2 FYNNEI come from the germline V gene. The CDR3 sequence: CASSGGTGETQYF. The CDR3 DNA reads as TGTGCCAGCAGTGGGGGGACAGGGGAGACCCAGTACTTC. Looking up the rest from reference TRBV2 and TRBJ2-5 gives the full variable domain: EPEVTQTPSHQVTQMGQEVILRCVPISNHLYFYWYRQILGQKVEFLVSFYNNEISEKSEIFDDQFSVERPDGSNFTLKIRSTKLEDSAMYFCASSGGTGETQYFGPGTRLLVL.

Comments on this clone: Other DNA sequences within the sample encode an identical CDR3. The chain is built from TRBV19 and TRBJ1-1, with D possibly matching TRBD1 (6 bases). Germline V gene sequence: CDR1 LNHDA, CDR2 SQIVND (reference sequence). Trimming took 7 bases from V and 2 from J, leaving 11 bases between them. The CDR3 has 13 amino acids. DNA for the CDR3: TGTGCCAGTACTACAGGGCGAAACACTGAAGCTTTCTTT. This gives the protein CASTTGRNTEAFF. The whole variable domain, remainder taken from reference TRBV19 and TRBJ1-1, is DGGITQSPKYLFRKEGQNVTLSCEQNLNHDAMYWYRQDPGQGLRLIYYSQIVNDFQKGDIAEGYSVSREKKESFPLTVTSAQKNPTAFYLCASTTGRNTEAFFGQGTRLTVV.

This clone appeared once. This chain connects TRBV5-4 to TRBJ2-1; 7 nucleotides agree with TRBD2. Germline values: CDR1 SGHNT, CDR2 YYREEE (reference sequence). This CDR3 has 15 residues. V dropped 0 bases and J dropped 7; count of bases not matched to a gene: 7. Here the CDR3 DNA reads TGTGCCAGCAGCTTGGTAGTAGCGGGTTATAATGAGCAGTTCTTC. Translation: CASSLVVAGYNEQFF.

This clone was seen just once. The chain carries TRBV7-2 and TRBJ2-5; 13 bases map to TRBD2. The V and J ends lost 2 bases and 6 bases, in that order; junction bases with no gene match: 9. The germline V gene encodes CDR1 SGHTA and CDR2 FQGNSA. The CDR3 totals 17 residues. The CDR3 DNA is TGTGCCAGCAGCTTATTGTGGACTAGCGGGAGTGAAAAGACCCAGTACTTC. Residues: CASSLLWTSGSEKTQYF.

V usage is TRBV18 and J usage is TRBJ2-5, with TRBD1 as a possible D gene (6 bases). Between the trimmed V and J ends, which lost 2 bases and 0 bases, there was a span of 10 bases. From germline, CDR1 is KGHSH and CDR2 LQKENI. CDR3 length equals 15 residues. The CDR3 nucleotides are TGTGCCAGCTCACCATCCCGGGACAACCAAGAGACCCAGTACTTC. This codes for CASSPSRDNQETQYF.

This clone showed up just a few times. The chain is built from TRBV7-3 and TRBJ2-2; 9 bases match TRBD1. CDR3 length equals 18 residues. Germline V gene sequence: CDR1 SGHTA, CDR2 FQGTGA. The junction had 10 bases not matched to a gene; V was cut back by 1 base and J by 4 bases. CDR3 in amino acids: CASSLSYTGTGSTGELFF. In DNA, the CDR3 is TGTGCCAGCAGCTTAAGTTACACCGGGACAGGGTCCACCGGGGAGCTGTTTTTT.

The chain links TRBV5-5 to TRBJ2-5; 10 bases agree with TRBD1. V gave up 4 bases and J gave up 3 bases; unmatched junction bases: 6. The CDR3 runs to 15 residues. Germline-derived CDR1 and CDR2 are SGHKS and YYEKEE (reference sequence). Here the CDR3 reads CASSTRQGAKETQYF. The CDR3 DNA sequence: TGTGCCAGCAGCACACGACAGGGGGCTAAAGAGACCCAGTACTTC.

V usage is TRBV15 and J usage is TRBJ2-3, with TRBD2 matching 13 bases. Trimming removed 5 bases from V and 4 bases from J; junction bases left unmatched: 6. CDR1 LNHNV and CDR2 YYDKDF come from the germline V gene (reference sequence). The CDR3 is 16 amino acids. This CDR3 reads CATSPRTSGSADTQYF. The CDR3 bases are TGTGCCACCAGCCCGCGGACTAGCGGGAGTGCAGATACGCAGTATTTT.

The chain couples TRBV27 to TRBJ2-3; the match to TRBD1 covers 9 bases. The CDR3 runs to 14 residues. V lost 6 bases, J lost 5 bases, and 6 bases stayed unmatched. Germline CDR1 and CDR2: MNHEY and SMNVEV (reference sequence). The CDR3: CASRLGQGLDTQYF. In DNA form, the CDR3 reads TGTGCCAGCAGGCTGGGACAGGGCTTAGATACGCAGTATTTT.

The rearrangement links TRBV9 to TRBJ2-2; TRBD1 agrees at 9 bases. CDR1 SGDLS and CDR2 YYNGEE come from the germline V gene. Losses at the gene ends were 0 bases for V and 6 bases for J; bases not matched to a gene: 6. This CDR3 region has 16 residues. For the CDR3, the DNA is TGTGCCAGCAGCGTAGTTCTTGGGACAGGGCCCGGGGAGCTGTTTTTT. Its protein is CASSVVLGTGPGELFF.

The CDR3 DNA reads as TGTGCCTCCTCACCGGGAAACAACTATGGCTACACCTTC. This encodes CASSPGNNYGYTF. This chain joins TRBV24-1 and TRBJ1-2, with unresolved D. CDR1 and CDR2 (germline): KGHDR, SFDVKD. Trimming pared 12 bases from V and 2 bases from J, leaving 15 bases between. CDR3 length: 13 amino acids.

This clone was detected once. The chain combines TRBV18 with TRBJ2-3; TRBD1 is a possible D gene (6 bases). V was clipped by 8 bases and J by 0 bases, with 15 bases between them. Germline loops: CDR1 KGHSH, CDR2 LQKENI. There are 15 residues in the CDR3. CDR3 residues: CASTGFGPSTDTQYF. The DNA for the CDR3 is TGTGCCAGCACAGGGTTCGGGCCGAGCACAGATACGCAGTATTTT.

The table lists this clone with a count of one. The rearrangement uses TRBV2 and TRBJ2-3, with 7 bases aligning to TRBD2. The trim removed 4 bases at V and 4 bases at J, leaving 5 bases unmatched. From germline, CDR1 is SNHLY and CDR2 FYNNEI. This CDR3 region has 14 residues. Here the CDR3 reads CASSVQRDSDTQYF. The DNA for the CDR3 is TGTGCCAGCAGTGTCCAGCGGGATTCAGATACGCAGTATTTT.

J is TRBJ2-7 and V is TRBV19, with a weak D call TRBD1 (6 bases). The germline V and J ends were trimmed by 1 base and 2 bases, with 9 bases remaining between them. Germline V lookup: CDR1 LNHDA, CDR2 SQIVND (reference sequence). The CDR3 runs to 14 residues. CDR3 sequence reads: CASSIATGAYEQYF. The CDR3 DNA reads as TGTGCCAGTAGTATAGCGACAGGAGCCTACGAGCAGTACTTC.

The sample holds a few counts of this clone. This sequence joins TRBV7-3 and TRBJ1-1, with 7 bases lining up with TRBD1. The germline gives CDR1 SGHTA, CDR2 FQGTGA. This CDR3 comprises 17 residues. With 0 bases clipped from V and 0 bases from J, the junction kept 7 bases outside the gene matches. The CDR3 loop reads CASSLTGGGQMNTEAFF. Written as DNA, the CDR3 is TGTGCCAGCAGCTTAACGGGTGGGGGACAGATGAACACTGAAGCTTTCTTT.

The rearrangement uses TRBV24-1 and TRBJ1-2; 10 positions match TRBD1. Germline CDR1 is KGHDR and CDR2 is SFDVKD. This CDR3 is built from 14 residues. The ends lost 2 bases at V and 8 bases at J; junction bases unmatched: 4. The CDR3 DNA reads as TGTGCCACCAGTGATTCGGGGACAGGGGTAGGCTACACCTTC. Protein: CATSDSGTGVGYTF.

DNA of the CDR3: TGTGCCAGCAGCTCCACCGGGTCTGGAAACACCATATATTTT. This codes for CASSSTGSGNTIYF. This chain links TRBV7-2 with TRBJ1-3; D remains ambiguous. Germline V gives CDR1 SGHTA, CDR2 FQGNSA. The CDR3 runs to 14 residues. Trimming took off 4 bases at V and 1 base at J, with 8 bases between the two ends. Supplemented by reference TRBV7-2 and TRBJ1-3, the full variable domain reads GAGVSQSPSNKVTEKGKDVELRCDPISGHTALYWYRQSLGQGLEFLIYFQGNSAPDKSGLPSDRFSAERTGGSVSTLTIQRTQQEDSAVYLCASSSTGSGNTIYFGEGSWLTVV.

This clone was counted only a few times. The rearrangement uses TRBV11-2 and TRBJ2-1; the D gene is possibly TRBD1 (6 bases). Trimming stripped 6 bases from V and 0 bases from J, with 12 bases between. The germline CDR1 and CDR2 sequences are SGHAT and FQNNGV. CDR3 length equals 15 residues. The CDR3 region is CASRIRGYSYNEQFF. DNA for the CDR3: TGTGCCAGCAGAATAAGGGGGTACTCCTACAATGAGCAGTTCTTC.

CDR3 sequence (DNA): TGTGCCAGCAGCCTAAGGGGGGATCTCACCGGGGAGCTGTTTTTT. Residues: CASSLRGDLTGELFF. The chain has TRBV7-3 and TRBJ2-2, with D possibly called TRBD1 or TRBD2 (6 bases each). V was trimmed by 5 bases and J by 4 bases, leaving 14 bases between them. This CDR3 is 15 amino acids long. Germline V gene lookup returns CDR1 SGHTA and CDR2 FQGTGA.

Remarks on this clone: At one end, the junction sequence differs from germline, possibly due to a read error. J is TRBJ2-1 and V is TRBV6-5; TRBD2 matches 9 bases. The germline V gene has CDR1 MNHEY and CDR2 SVGAGI. This CDR3 has 14 residues. CDR3 sequence reads: CASTLTGTSPSWVF. CDR3 DNA: TGTGCCAGCACACTTACAGGGACTAGCCCCTCGTGGGTCTTC.

The chain recombines TRBV5-1 with TRBJ2-5; perhaps TRBD2 as D (6 bases). V lost 2 bases and J lost 5, with 16 bases in between. Germline assignment: CDR1 SGHRS and CDR2 YFSETQ. The CDR3 contains 15 residues. CDR3 residues: CASSLGAGSGETQYF. The CDR3 bases are TGCGCCAGCAGCTTAGGCGCGGGATCGGGGGAGACCCAGTACTTC.

This chain connects TRBV11-3 to TRBJ2-5; weak D call: TRBD2 (5 bases). Germline V CDR1 and CDR2: SGHNT, YENEEA. V was shortened by 5 bases and J by 3 bases, with 13 bases between the two germline ends. This CDR3 region has 14 residues. DNA for the CDR3: TGTGCCAGCAGCAAAAGACAAGCGGAAGAGACCCAGTACTTC. Encoded protein: CASSKRQAEETQYF.

V usage is TRBV6-5 and J usage is TRBJ2-7; D may be TRBD2 (5 bases). This CDR3 contains 13 residues. Deletions cut 6 bases from V and 4 bases from J, with 13 bases between. Germline CDR1 and CDR2: MNHEY and SVGAGI. CDR3 region: CASSLREMYEQYF. The CDR3 DNA sequence: TGTGCCAGCAGCCTAAGGGAGATGTACGAGCAGTACTTC.